This T cell receptor (beta chain) was found in a study of blood T cell repertoires in COVID-19. Overall study context: Donors in the United States, Italy and Spain gave samples during acute or convalescent COVID-19. From T cells, B-cell-depleted T cells, or PBMCs came the material, which was cDNA or gDNA.

Under the authors' procedure: Scientists estimated how many nucleated cells there were by amplifying reference gene primers. Repertoires were generated with immunoSEQ multiplex PCR, while TCRdb's copy carries only in-frame clones and drops some. V, J and clone size were drawn from that table, and D and trimming were deduced from the DNA. The sample includes over 200,000 clones, nearly 90% of them seen just once. The length of the CDR3 is 15 residues. The germline V gene encodes CDR1 LNHDA and CDR2 SQIVND (reference sequence). The J segment lost 3 bases and the V segment lost 3 bases, leaving 7 bases of the junction unmatched.

The genes are TRBV19 and TRBJ2-7; 8 nucleotides line up with TRBD1. This TCR was sampled from a woman between 18 and 30 years old who had recovered from COVID-19. Sequences were obtained from peripheral blood. The CDR3 reads CASSMRQGKGYEQYF. The CDR3 DNA is TGTGCCAGTAGTATGAGACAGGGGAAAGGCTACGAGCAGTACTTC.